The following is a T cell receptor (beta chain) sequence with its context. What this receptor recognizes is not known. Per-nucleotide qualities are absent, and no much larger clonotype sits a single base away. Including cysteine and phenylalanine, the CDR3 has 14 amino acids. Only the CDR3 DNA stays, 42 bases, in frame from base 1. The germline V gene (reference sequence) yields LNHDA for CDR1 and SQIVND for CDR2. Trimming takes 5 bases from V and 0 bases from J, and the germline ends sit 10 bases apart. This sample was taken from a study of cytomegalovirus exposure and HLA in healthy donors (dated by TCRdb to the late 2010s). Describing the broader study: An earlier analysis of several hundred of the donors reported approximately 260 Gb of sequence data and approximately 120 million unique TCR beta sequences obtained from 150 million to 200 million T cells. Roughly 5 DR-DQ haplotypes were treated as single units for association and clustering because of strong linkage in the cohort. An early release that covered more than 550 HLA-typed donors contained approximately 300 gigabases of sequencing data and tens of millions of unique TCR sequences. The study used immunosequencing to profile the T cell repertoires of approximately 630 subjects and linked those repertoires to cytomegalovirus serostatus. The study aimed to test whether cataloging public T cell receptors could reveal signatures of past pathogen exposure. Genome-wide SNP genotypes for about 60% of the roughly 700 donors were used in a later genetic analysis, which treated that subset as a discovery cohort. Typing coverage differed by locus: A, B, C, DRB1 and DQB1 were typed in roughly 620-640 donors, DQA1 in around 500, DPA1 in some 600, and DPB1 in 450 to 480. In an earlier analysis of a few hundred of the donors, high-throughput TCR beta sequencing was used to judge whether each TCR beta V gene segment behaved as functional or pseudogenic. To study patterns of TCR occurrence, a later analysis re-analyzed previously published TCR beta repertoires from 550 to 800 donors and added high-resolution HLA genotyping. Alongside the repertoire data, information on donor age, sex, ethnicity and CMV serostatus was compiled. Across some 400 genotyped donors of the cohort, an average of about 240,000 unique TCR beta nucleotide sequences per donor were sequenced, and around 19% of those sequences were non-productive. Both class I and class II loci were covered by HLA typing, at four-digit resolution. Along with the roughly 670-subject first cohort, a separate validation cohort of around 110 different subjects was used. Of the 350 to 450 genotyped donors, 65% to 90% were placed in the genetic ancestry cluster associated with self-reported Caucasian donors. In the later analysis, no new phenotypic data were used to find candidate immune exposures; instead, reliance was placed on TCR beta sequences and their occurrence across donors. The study combined high-throughput TCR immunosequencing, statistical association of individual TCRs with disease status, and machine learning to predict cytomegalovirus infection status. Every repertoire in the discovery cohort had been generated on one and the same sequencing platform. Results the study describes overall, beyond this receptor: A further reported finding was that TCR beta sequences accurately predicted the HLA-A and HLA-B alleles for most subjects in the first cohort. In a later analysis, the rate of TCR association differed among HLA loci, with DRB1 alleles having the most associated TCRs and HLA-C alleles having the fewest. Assigning TCR associations to individual alleles was difficult when HLA alleles, especially DR and DQ, strongly co-occurred. A later analysis reported that several top co-occurrence clusters appeared linked to parvovirus B19, influenza, CMV and Epstein-Barr virus. In this cohort, only TCR beta chains were sequenced, and detectable features were limited by the absence of alpha or paired-chain data. Most CMV-associated TCR beta chains appeared to be HLA-restricted in a later analysis, and the HLA associations seemed to be driven largely by CMV exposure. In a later genetic analysis, fewer N-insertions in productive TCRs were reported among donors in an Asian-associated ancestry cluster than the roughly 700-donor mean. A cluster of highly shared sequence variants was judged likely to represent a technical artifact of the sequencing pipeline. Because the 87-base-pair reads could not distinguish some IMGT-functional V segments, including TRBV6-2 and TRBV6-3, those segments were excluded. Most TCR sequences were observed very rarely across donors, whereas some public TCRs were present in many individuals. Because HLA typing was unavailable for some donors at each locus, only the typed subset was used in association tests. The authors suggested that the approach could potentially be generalized to other disease states and immunological phenotypes. In vitro tests confirmed that a few of the cytomegalovirus-associated TCR beta chains recognize cytomegalovirus antigens. In a later analysis, HLA-associated TCR beta chains were found to be more clonally expanded and to have lower generation probabilities than equally common non-associated chains. Linkage disequilibrium might explain the correlated functional status among segregating V segments, but an unknown experimental factor could not be ruled out. An association between a missense DCLRE1C variant and V-gene and J-gene trimming of TCR beta chains was found in a later genetic analysis and replicated in an independent cohort. The study gave a list of some 150 TCR beta chains associated with cytomegalovirus. Roughly uniform sequencing depth across donors was assumed in presence/absence analyses, although this assumption may not hold. In an earlier analysis of 587 of the donors, most TCR beta V segments appeared in productive rearrangements about 87% or about 30% of the time, broadly matching IMGT annotations. Cytomegalovirus status was reported to be diagnosed by the classifier with high specificity and sensitivity in both the original and validation cohorts. At a false discovery rate of 0.05, a later analysis linked 16,000 or so TCR beta sequences to specific HLA alleles. CMV serostatus was the only immune exposure information available for the cohort. Approximately 18 rarely observed V segments, including chromosome 9 orphons, were excluded from the earlier analysis of approximately 500 of the donors because counts were too low.

Library preparation was by the immunoSEQ multiplex PCR assay. For the multiplex PCR, a mixture combining 60 forward primers for TCR Vbeta segments and 13 reverse primers for TCR Jbeta segments was used. The CDR3 region of rearranged TCR beta genes was amplified from genomic DNA with a multiplex PCR assay. The Illumina HiSeq System was used to sequence the amplified TCR beta libraries as 87-base-pair reads. The authors processed their data as follows. Across the roughly 600 repertoires, a later analysis counted some 81 million unique TCR beta chains, some 11 million of which were shared by at least two donors. A nearest-neighbor algorithm error-corrected the raw reads and collapsed the reads into unique sequences, merging closely related sequences to remove PCR and sequencing errors. CDR3 sequences were aligned to IMGT reference sequences to assign V, D and J gene segments. For a sequence to be retained, a match of at least six nucleotides was required to both a V gene segment and a J gene segment. Rearrangements were called productive when the CDR3 lacked stop codons and stayed in frame with V and J; all others were non-productive. CDR3 was defined according to IMGT convention as the region running from the second conserved V-encoded cysteine to the conserved J-encoded phenylalanine. The earlier analysis of 450 to 750 of the donors excluded any sequence lacking an unambiguous match to a single V gene segment. In an earlier analysis of 450 to 700 of the donors, V segments were called functional above 56.7% productive rearrangements and were called segregating when the between-donor standard deviation exceeded 5%. To diagnose cytomegalovirus status from the catalog of TCR beta chain sequences, a statistical classification framework was built. V and J gene assignment, in a later analysis, came from comparing TCR nucleotide sequences with IMGT/GENE-DB human TR gene sequences. The TCRdist pipeline was used in a later analysis to assign CDR3 sequences and most-parsimonious VDJ recombination scenarios. In a later analysis, each TCR beta chain was defined by its CDR3 amino acid sequence together with its V-gene family, and reads without a unique V-gene family were excluded. As a way to deal with suspected cross-contamination and a sequencing artifact, a later analysis dropped hundreds of nucleotide sequences that were highly shared and had low generation probability. In a later analysis, a clonal expansion index was calculated for each public chain from normalized within-repertoire ranks of inferred template counts. A later analysis computed generation probabilities with a VDJ recombination model fitted to out-of-frame rearrangements, and checked the results against IGoR. In a later analysis, TCR-TCR, TCR-HLA and TCR-CMV co-occurrence was scored with hypergeometric tests, and a repertoire-size bias correction was applied to TCR pairs. To estimate false discovery rates, a later analysis permuted the HLA or CMV assignments 20 times. In a later analysis, co-occurring TCRs were grouped using DBSCAN, and TCRdist sequence similarity was added for clustering within HLA-allele-positive subsets. Co-occurrence clustering excluded repertoires with fewer than 30,000 or more than 120,000 public chains, plus five with anomalous nucleotide sharing. TCRdb holds this immuneACCESS table with in-frame rearrangements only. Some clones are missing; in checked studies, unresolved V genes explain under half, and the rest has no known cause. D and trimming come from the DNA, and the V and J calls and clone size come from that table. For this sample the table gives around 150,000 clones, of which roughly 70% were detected only once. Of the sample, approximately 3% is held by the ten largest clones.

The cohort was made up of roughly 670 healthy bone marrow donors. At the time of sampling, every cohort member was nominally healthy, though immune exposures that went unrecorded were likely present. The donor tested CMV seropositive and was one of the 289 seropositive cohort members. Every donor gave a peripheral blood sample, and the peripheral blood mononuclear cells from that sample were used for TCR beta sequencing. The Qiagen DNeasy Blood Extraction Kit was used to extract genomic DNA from the blood cell samples. The chain links TRBV19 with TRBJ1-1; the D gene cannot be resolved reliably. Input material: PBMCs. The receptor comes from a woman between 45 and 60 years old in good health and CMV-seropositive. The DNA reads TGTGCCAGTAGTTTGTTGAGCATGAACACTGAAGCTTTCTTT. It translates to CASSLLSMNTEAFF.